This record covers a single T cell receptor beta chain. Its specificity is not known. This sample was taken from a study of cytomegalovirus exposure and HLA in healthy donors. PCR primers comprised 60 Vbeta and 13 Jbeta primers. TCRdb's table, derived via immunoSEQ multiplex PCR, lists solely in-frame clones and lacks some. The profile shows just over 150,000 clones, about 85% of them singletons. CDR1 and CDR2 from the germline V gene are SGHRS and YFSETQ. This CDR3 contains 14 residues. The junction had 2 bases not matched to a gene; V was cut back by 4 bases and J by 3 bases. Broader study findings: In an earlier analysis, in 620 or so donors, most V segments appeared productive either ~90% or ~30% of the time. There were some public TCRs occurring in many donors, but most TCR sequences were rare. Specific recognition of CMV antigens was confirmed in vitro for a few chains (all CMV-associated).

This chain uses TRBV5-1 with TRBJ2-1; 9 bases map to TRBD1. The TCR sequence derives from a male donor in good health and CMV-seropositive. Material for sequencing was PBMCs. The CDR3 loop reads CASSGGQGYNEQFF. Written as DNA, the CDR3 is TGCGCCAGCAGCGGGGGACAGGGCTACAATGAGCAGTTCTTC.